This T cell receptor beta chain emerged from a study of early T cells in non-severe SARS-CoV-2 infection. Study background: Unpaired chains resulted from sequencing bulk RNA of unsorted whole blood.

For this clonotype: The antigen is not known.

The CDR3 has 15 residues. The ends were cut back, 5 bases at V and 2 bases at J, with 15 bases in the middle. Germline-derived CDR1 and CDR2 are SGHDT and YYEEEE. Study findings and constraints: VDJdb matching skewed toward anti-spike CD8 responses, missing private and CD4 specificities.

Tagging with unique molecular identifiers was applied to individual cDNA molecules. TCRdb reprocessed the 5' RACE reads via MiXCR and lists one record per CDR3 protein. This sample yields tens of thousands of distinct CDR3 sequences, of which around 8% are seen a single time; 4% to 5.5% belongs to the top ten. The specimen sequenced was whole blood. The chain combines TRBV5-6 with TRBJ2-3; perhaps D is TRBD1 or TRBD2 (6 bases each). The TCR was taken from an adult who was a healthcare worker with PCR-confirmed SARS-CoV-2 infection or an uninfected control (not recorded which). CDR3: CASRAGGHTTDTQYF. The CDR3 DNA reads as TGTGCCAGCAGAGCCGGGGGACACACCACAGATACGCAGTATTTT.